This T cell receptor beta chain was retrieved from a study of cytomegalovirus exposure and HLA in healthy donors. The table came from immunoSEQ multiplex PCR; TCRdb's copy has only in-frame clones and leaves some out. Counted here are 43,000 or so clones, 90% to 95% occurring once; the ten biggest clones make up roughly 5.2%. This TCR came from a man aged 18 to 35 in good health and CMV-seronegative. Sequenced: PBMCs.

The CDR3 spells CASSLEQFPSIYF. As DNA, the CDR3 is TGTGCCAGCAGCTTGGAACAGTTTCCTTCCATATATTTT. The rearrangement joins TRBV5-5 to TRBJ1-3; D gene ambiguous. The V and J ends lost 0 bases and 11 bases respectively, with 12 bases between them. CDR3 length: 13 amino acids. CDR1 SGHKS and CDR2 YYEKEE come from the germline V gene (reference sequence).